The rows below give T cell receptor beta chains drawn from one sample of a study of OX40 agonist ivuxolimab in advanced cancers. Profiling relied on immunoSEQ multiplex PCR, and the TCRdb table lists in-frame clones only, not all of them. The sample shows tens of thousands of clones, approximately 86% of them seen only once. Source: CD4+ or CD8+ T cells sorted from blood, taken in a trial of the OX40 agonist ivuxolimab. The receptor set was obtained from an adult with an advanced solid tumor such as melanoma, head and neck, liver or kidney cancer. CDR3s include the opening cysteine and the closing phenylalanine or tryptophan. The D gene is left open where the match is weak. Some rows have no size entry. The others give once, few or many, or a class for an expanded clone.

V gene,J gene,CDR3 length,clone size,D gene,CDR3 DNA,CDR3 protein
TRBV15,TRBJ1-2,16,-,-,TGTGCCACCAGCAGAGATGGTACGTCCAGGGAAGGAGGCTACACCTTC,CATSRDGTSREGGYTF
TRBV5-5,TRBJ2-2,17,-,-,TGTGCCAGCAGCTTGCTTGTCTCTCGTGGGCTCACCGGGGAGCTGTTTTTT,CASSLLVSRGLTGELFF
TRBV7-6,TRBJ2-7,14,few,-,TGTGCCAGCAGCTTAGAGGTGTCGAGCGCCGAGCAGTACTTC,CASSLEVSSAEQYF
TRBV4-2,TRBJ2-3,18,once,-,TGTGCCAGCAGCCAAGATGGAAAAGGGCGGGGCCGCACAGATACGCAGTATTTT,CASSQDGKGRGRTDTQYF
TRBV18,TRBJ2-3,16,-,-,TGTGCCAGCTCACCACGGCCCAGAGAGGGGGGGGATACGCAGTATTTT,CASSPRPREGGDTQYF
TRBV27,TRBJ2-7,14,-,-,TGTGCCAGCAGTTTATCGAGGCTAGACTACGAGCAGTACTTC,CASSLSRLDYEQYF
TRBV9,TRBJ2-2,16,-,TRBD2,TGTGCCAGCAGCGTACAGTCCCTAGCGGGGACCGGGGAGCTGTTTTTT,CASSVQSLAGTGELFF
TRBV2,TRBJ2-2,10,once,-,TGTGCCAGCGAGCTTGGGGAGCTGTTTTTT,CASELGELFF
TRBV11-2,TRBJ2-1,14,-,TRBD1,TGTGCCAGCAGCTTGGGACAGGGGGCATTCGAGCAGTTCTTC,CASSLGQGAFEQFF
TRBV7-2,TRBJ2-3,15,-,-,TGTGCCAGCAGCTTAGTCGGACGGCGTAGGGATACGCAGTATTTT,CASSLVGRRRDTQYF
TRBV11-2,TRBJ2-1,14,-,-,TGTGCCAGCAGCTTAACGGCTAGCGATAATGAGCAGTTCTTC,CASSLTASDNEQFF
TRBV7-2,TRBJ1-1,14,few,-,TGTGCCAGCAGCGCGGGTGGGGCGAACACTGAAGCTTTCTTT,CASSAGGANTEAFF
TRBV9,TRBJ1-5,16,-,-,TGTGCCAGCAGCCCAACCCTGGGGACTGGGGTTCAGCCCCAGCATTTT,CASSPTLGTGVQPQHF
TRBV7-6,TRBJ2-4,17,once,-,TGTGCCAGCAGCTTAGGCCCCTGGTCCGGCCCCAAAAACATTCAGTACTTC,CASSLGPWSGPKNIQYF
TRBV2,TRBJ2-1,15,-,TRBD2,TGTGCCAGCAGTCCGGGACTAGCGGGAGTAGATGAGCAGTTCTTC,CASSPGLAGVDEQFF
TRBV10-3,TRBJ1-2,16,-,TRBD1,TGTGCCATCAGTGAGTCGTTAGAAGGGACAGGGATAGGCTACACCTTC,CAISESLEGTGIGYTF
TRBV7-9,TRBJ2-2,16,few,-,TGTGCCAGCAGCTCAAGGCTCGGGGGGCTTACCGGGGAGCTGTTTTTT,CASSSRLGGLTGELFF
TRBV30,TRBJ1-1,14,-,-,TGTGCCTGGAGTCACCCCGGTACAAACCCGGGGGCTTTCTTT,CAWSHPGTNPGAFF
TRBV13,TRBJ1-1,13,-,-,TGTGCCGCCCGCCGGGGGAGGAGCACTGAAGCTTTCTTT,CAARRGRSTEAFF
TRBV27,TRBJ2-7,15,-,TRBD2,TGTGCCAGCACCGCTACCGGGACTAGCCCCTACGAGCAGTACTTC,CASTATGTSPYEQYF
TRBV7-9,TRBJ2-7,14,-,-,TGTGCCAGCAGCTTAAGCAGGGAAGGCCACGAGCAGTACTTC,CASSLSREGHEQYF
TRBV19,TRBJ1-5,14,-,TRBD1,TGTGCCAGTAGTATGGCAGGGGGCGATCAGCCCCAGCATTTT,CASSMAGGDQPQHF
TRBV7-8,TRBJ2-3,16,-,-,TGTGCCAGCAGCTTTTCCGGGGCCTCCTTCACAGATACGCAGTATTTT,CASSFSGASFTDTQYF
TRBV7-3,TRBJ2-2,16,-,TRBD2,TGTGCCAGCAGCTTCCTAGCGGGGGGAGAGCGAGGGGAGCTGTTTTTT,CASSFLAGGERGELFF
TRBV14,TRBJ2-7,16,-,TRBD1,TGTGCCAGCAGACCTGGCCCGGGACAGGGGGGCTACGAGCAGTACTTC,CASRPGPGQGGYEQYF
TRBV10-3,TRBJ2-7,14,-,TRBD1,TGTGCCATCAGTACCGGGACAGTTTACTACGAGCAGTACTTC,CAISTGTVYYEQYF
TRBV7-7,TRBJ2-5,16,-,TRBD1,TGTGCTAGCAGCCCCACCCGGGACAGGGGGCGAGAGACCCAGTACTTC,CASSPTRDRGRETQYF
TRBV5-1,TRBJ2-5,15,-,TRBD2,TGCGCCAGCAGCTTGGTTGGGGGAGGGACGGAGACCCAGTACTTC,CASSLVGGGTETQYF
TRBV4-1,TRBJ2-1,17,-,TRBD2,TGCGCCAGCAGCCAAGTGGCCCGGGAGCGGGGAATGAATGAGCAGTTCTTC,CASSQVARERGMNEQFF
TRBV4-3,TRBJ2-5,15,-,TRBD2,TGCGCCAGCAGCCAAGGGACTAGCGTTGGAGAGACCCAGTACTTC,CASSQGTSVGETQYF
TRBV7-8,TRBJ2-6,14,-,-,TGTGCCAGCAGCCCAGGCCCTGGGGCCAACGTCCTGACTTTC,CASSPGPGANVLTF
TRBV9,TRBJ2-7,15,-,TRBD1,TGTGCCAGCAGCGTAGGATGGACAGGGAGATACGAGCAGTACTTC,CASSVGWTGRYEQYF
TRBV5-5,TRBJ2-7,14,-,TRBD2,TGTGCCAGCAGCTATACCCGGGGGGGCTACGAGCAGTACTTC,CASSYTRGGYEQYF
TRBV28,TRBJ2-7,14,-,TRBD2,TGTGCCAGCAGTTTATGGGGGACTAGCGGCGAGCAGTACTTC,CASSLWGTSGEQYF
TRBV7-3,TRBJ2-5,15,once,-,TGTGCCAGCAGCTTATCGTCAACCCGAGGGGAGACCCAGTACTTC,CASSLSSTRGETQYF
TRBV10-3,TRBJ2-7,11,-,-,TGTGCCATCAGTGAAACAGGGCAACAGTACTTC,CAISETGQQYF
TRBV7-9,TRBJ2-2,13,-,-,TGTGCCAGCAGCTTAGCGGCGAAAAGGGAGCTGTTTTTT,CASSLAAKRELFF
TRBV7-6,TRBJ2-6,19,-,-,TGTGCCAGCAGCTCCACTTCGGGCCTTAACCCCTCTGGGGCCAACGTCCTGACTTTC,CASSSTSGLNPSGANVLTF
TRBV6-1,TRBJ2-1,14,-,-,TGTGCCAGCAGTGAAGACAGGGAGGTCAATGAGCAGTTCTTC,CASSEDREVNEQFF
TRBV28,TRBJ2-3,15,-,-,TGTGCCAGCCTGCCGTGGGGGAGAAGTACAGATACGCAGTATTTT,CASLPWGRSTDTQYF
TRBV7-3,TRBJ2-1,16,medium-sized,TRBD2,TGTGCCAGCAGCTTTAACCTAGCGGGGGGTCGAAATGAGCAGTTCTTC,CASSFNLAGGRNEQFF
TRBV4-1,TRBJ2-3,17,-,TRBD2,TGCGCCAGCAGCCAAGGTCTAGCGGGAGGGTTGGCAGATACGCAGTATTTT,CASSQGLAGGLADTQYF
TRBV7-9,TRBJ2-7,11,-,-,TGTGCCAGCAGCCTCGGACCGTCCTGGTACTTC,CASSLGPSWYF
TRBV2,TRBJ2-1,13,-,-,TGTGCCAGCGTGGACAACTCCTACAATGAGCAGTTCTTC,CASVDNSYNEQFF
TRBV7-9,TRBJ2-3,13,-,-,TGTGCCAGCAGCTTAGCGAGGGCAGATACGCAGTATTTT,CASSLARADTQYF
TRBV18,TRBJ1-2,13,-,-,TGTGCCAGCGGTCAGGAATATGGCTATGGCTACACCTTC,CASGQEYGYGYTF
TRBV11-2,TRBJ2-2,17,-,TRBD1,TGTGCCAGCAGCTTAGTCGGGACAGGGGAAAACACCGGGGAGCTGTTTTTT,CASSLVGTGENTGELFF